This is a list of T cell receptor beta chains from one sample in a study of T-cell reconstitution after alpha-beta-depleted transplantation in children. MiXCR was run by TCRdb on the PCR reads, yielding one entry per CDR3 protein. The sample lists a few hundred thousand distinct CDR3 sequences; roughly 13% were seen once. Here the sequenced sample was PBMCs, mostly from graft donor cells, taken 360 days after TCRalphabeta/CD19-depleted stem cell transplant. The receptor set was obtained from a male patient aged 10-17 years who had a stem cell transplant for acute myeloid leukemia, so the T cells may come from the graft donor. Both conserved end residues are part of each CDR3. Each record gives: V gene, D gene, clone size, J gene, CDR3 DNA, CDR3 protein. The D gene is left open where the match is weak. Clone sizes are given selectively: once, few, many, or a class where the clone is expanded.

v_call: TRBV28; d_call: NA; clone_size: NA; j_call: TRBJ1-5; cdr3_nt: TGTGCCAGCAGTTACTTAGGGCAGCCCCAGCATTTT; cdr3_aa: CASSYLGQPQHF
v_call: TRBV7-9; d_call: NA; clone_size: few; j_call: TRBJ2-2; cdr3_nt: TGTGCCAGCAGCTCCCGGGGCAGGACGAGGGGGGAGCTGTTTTTT; cdr3_aa: CASSSRGRTRGELFF
v_call: TRBV7-9; d_call: TRBD1; clone_size: few; j_call: TRBJ1-1; cdr3_nt: TGTGCCAGCAGGAGGACAGGGGCGAAGACTGAAGCTTTCTTT; cdr3_aa: CASRRTGAKTEAFF
v_call: TRBV29-1; d_call: TRBD2; clone_size: few; j_call: TRBJ2-7; cdr3_nt: TGCAGCGTTGGGGGGGCACCTGGGACTAGCGGGAGTATCTACGAGCAGTACTTC; cdr3_aa: CSVGGAPGTSGSIYEQYF
v_call: TRBV11-1; d_call: NA; clone_size: NA; j_call: TRBJ2-7; cdr3_nt: TGTGCCAGCAGCTTACGTGACAGGCAGGGAAGCCTCTACGAGCAGTACTTC; cdr3_aa: CASSLRDRQGSLYEQYF
v_call: TRBV4-1; d_call: NA; clone_size: NA; j_call: TRBJ1-4; cdr3_nt: TGCGCCAGCAGCCAAGAGGGTTACACTAATGAAAAACTGTTTTTT; cdr3_aa: CASSQEGYTNEKLFF
v_call: TRBV9; d_call: TRBD1; clone_size: NA; j_call: TRBJ1-1; cdr3_nt: TGTGCCAGCAGCGCCGGGACAGGGGGCCGGGACACTGAAGCTTTCTTT; cdr3_aa: CASSAGTGGRDTEAFF
v_call: TRBV7-2; d_call: NA; clone_size: many; j_call: TRBJ2-1; cdr3_nt: TGTGCCAGCAGCCTCTCTTTCGGGATCACCTACAATGAGCAGTTCTTC; cdr3_aa: CASSLSFGITYNEQFF
v_call: TRBV27; d_call: TRBD2; clone_size: few; j_call: TRBJ2-7; cdr3_nt: TGTGCCAGCAGTTCCCCGGGACTAGCGGGAGCTTCCCTTTACTACGAGCAGTACTTC; cdr3_aa: CASSSPGLAGASLYYEQYF
v_call: TRBV20-1; d_call: NA; clone_size: few; j_call: TRBJ2-3; cdr3_nt: TGCAGTGCTAGCAAGCGGACTAGCACAGATACGCAGTATTTT; cdr3_aa: CSASKRTSTDTQYF
v_call: TRBV4-1; d_call: NA; clone_size: NA; j_call: TRBJ2-7; cdr3_nt: TGCGCCAGCAGCCAGGCCGACGGGTGGATACCCTACGAGCAGTACTTC; cdr3_aa: CASSQADGWIPYEQYF
v_call: TRBV25-1; d_call: NA; clone_size: NA; j_call: TRBJ2-1; cdr3_nt: TGTGCCAGCAGTTACGGACCGGATGAGCAGTTCTTC; cdr3_aa: CASSYGPDEQFF
v_call: TRBV7-6; d_call: TRBD2; clone_size: many; j_call: TRBJ2-1; cdr3_nt: TGTGCCAGCAGCCATAGCGGGAGCTCCTACAATGAGCAGTTCTTC; cdr3_aa: CASSHSGSSYNEQFF
v_call: TRBV29-1; d_call: TRBD2; clone_size: many; j_call: TRBJ2-1; cdr3_nt: TGCAGCGGGTACGGGACTAGCGGGGTCAATGAGCAGTTCTTC; cdr3_aa: CSGYGTSGVNEQFF
v_call: TRBV29-1; d_call: TRBD1; clone_size: NA; j_call: TRBJ2-7; cdr3_nt: TGCAGCGTTCCAACAGGGGGCTCTCGGGTGGGGGAGCAGTACTTC; cdr3_aa: CSVPTGGSRVGEQYF
v_call: TRBV25-1; d_call: NA; clone_size: NA; j_call: TRBJ2-1; cdr3_nt: TGTGCCAGCGGAATCATGGGAGGGGGGGTTGAGCAGTTCTTC; cdr3_aa: CASGIMGGGVEQFF
v_call: TRBV7-8; d_call: NA; clone_size: few; j_call: TRBJ2-7; cdr3_nt: TGTGCCAGCAGCTTGCGTAGGGGAGGTTCCGAGCAGTACTTC; cdr3_aa: CASSLRRGGSEQYF
v_call: TRBV7-2; d_call: TRBD2; clone_size: few; j_call: TRBJ2-7; cdr3_nt: TGTGCCAGCAGCTTACCGAGACTAGCGGGAGGAGGAGGGAACGAGCAGTACTTC; cdr3_aa: CASSLPRLAGGGGNEQYF